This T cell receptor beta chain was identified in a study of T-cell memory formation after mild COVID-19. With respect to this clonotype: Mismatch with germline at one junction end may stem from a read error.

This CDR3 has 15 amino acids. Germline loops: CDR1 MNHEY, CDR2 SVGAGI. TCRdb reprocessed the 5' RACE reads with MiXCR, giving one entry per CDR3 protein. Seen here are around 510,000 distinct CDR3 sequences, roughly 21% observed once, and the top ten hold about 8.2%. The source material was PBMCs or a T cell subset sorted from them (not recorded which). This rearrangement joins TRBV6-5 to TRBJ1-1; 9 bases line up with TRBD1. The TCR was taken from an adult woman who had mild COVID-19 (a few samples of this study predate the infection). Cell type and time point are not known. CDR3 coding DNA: TGTGACAGCAGATGGGGACAGGGTTCGAACACTGAAGCTTTCTTT. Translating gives CDSRWGQGSNTEAFF.